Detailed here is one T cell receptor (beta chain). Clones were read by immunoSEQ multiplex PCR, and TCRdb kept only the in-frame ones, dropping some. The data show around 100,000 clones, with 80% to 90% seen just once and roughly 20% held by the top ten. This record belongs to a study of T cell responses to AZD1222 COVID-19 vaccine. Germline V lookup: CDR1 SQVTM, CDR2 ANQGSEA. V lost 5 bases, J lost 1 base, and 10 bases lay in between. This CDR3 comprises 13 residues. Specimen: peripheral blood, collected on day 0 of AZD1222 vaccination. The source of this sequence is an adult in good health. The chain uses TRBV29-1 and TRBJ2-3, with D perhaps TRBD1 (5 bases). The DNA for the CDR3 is TGCAGCGTTAACCTACAGGGCACAGATACGCAGTATTTT. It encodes CSVNLQGTDTQYF.